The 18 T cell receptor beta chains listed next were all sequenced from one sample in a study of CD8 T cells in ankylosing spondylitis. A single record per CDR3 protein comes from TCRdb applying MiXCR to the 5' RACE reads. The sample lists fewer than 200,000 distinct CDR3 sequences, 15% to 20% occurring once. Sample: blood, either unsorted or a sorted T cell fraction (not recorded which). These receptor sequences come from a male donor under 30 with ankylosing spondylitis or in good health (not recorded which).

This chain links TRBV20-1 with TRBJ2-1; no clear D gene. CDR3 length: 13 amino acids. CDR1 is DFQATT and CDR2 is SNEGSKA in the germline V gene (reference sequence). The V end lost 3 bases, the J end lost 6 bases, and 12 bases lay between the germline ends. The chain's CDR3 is CSARLGLPNEQFF. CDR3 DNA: TGCAGTGCTAGGCTTGGCCTTCCCAATGAGCAGTTCTTC.

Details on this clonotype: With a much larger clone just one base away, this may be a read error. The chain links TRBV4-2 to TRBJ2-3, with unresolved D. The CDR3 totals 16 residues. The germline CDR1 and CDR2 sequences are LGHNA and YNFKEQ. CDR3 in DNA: TGTGCCAGCAGCCAAGAGGCGTTTGCGGTGGCAGATCCGCAGTATTTT. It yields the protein CASSQEAFAVADPQYF.

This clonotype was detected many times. The CDR3 sequence is CSAEGTNSPLHF. In DNA, the CDR3 is TGCAGTGCCGAGGGCACTAATTCACCCCTCCACTTT. The chain couples TRBV20-1 to TRBJ1-6; D gene uncertain. CDR1 is DFQATT, CDR2 SNEGSKA, per germline (reference sequence). The CDR3 loop spans 12 amino acids. V was cut by 6 bases and J by 6 bases, with 9 bases left in between.

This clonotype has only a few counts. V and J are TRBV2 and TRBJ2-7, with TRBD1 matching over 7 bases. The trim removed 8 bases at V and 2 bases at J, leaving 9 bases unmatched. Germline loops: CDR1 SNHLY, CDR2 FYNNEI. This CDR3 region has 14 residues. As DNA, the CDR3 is TGTGCCAGCGTACGGACAGGATTAACCTACGAGCAGTACGTC. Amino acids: CASVRTGLTYEQYV.

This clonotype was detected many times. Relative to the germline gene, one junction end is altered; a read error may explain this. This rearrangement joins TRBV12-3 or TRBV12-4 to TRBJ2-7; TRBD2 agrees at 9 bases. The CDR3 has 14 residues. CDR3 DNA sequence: TGTGCCAGCAGTATAGCGGGAGAAGCATACGAGCAGTACTTC. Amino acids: CASSIAGEAYEQYF.

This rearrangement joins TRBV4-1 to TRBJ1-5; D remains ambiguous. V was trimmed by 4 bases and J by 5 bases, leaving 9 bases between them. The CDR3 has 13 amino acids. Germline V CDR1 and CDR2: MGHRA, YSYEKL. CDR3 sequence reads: CASSLQADQPQHF. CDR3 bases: TGCGCCAGCAGCCTCCAGGCAGATCAGCCCCAGCATTTT.

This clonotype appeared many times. The CDR3 DNA reads TGCAGCGCGATGGGGGAGGTCGGGGAGCTGTTTTTT. This gives the protein CSAMGEVGELFF. This chain links TRBV29-1 with TRBJ2-2, with D tentatively TRBD2 (6 bases). V lost 7 bases to trimming and J lost 7 bases, with 13 bases between them. This CDR3 spans 12 amino acids. Germline V gene data show CDR1 as SQVTM and CDR2 as ANQGSEA.

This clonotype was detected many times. CDR3 region: CASSLGRGQGVVEQYV. CDR3 coding DNA: TGTGCCAGCAGCCTGGGGAGGGGACAGGGAGTAGTCGAGCAGTACGTC. V usage is TRBV5-5 and J usage is TRBJ2-7; 9 nucleotides line up with TRBD1. Trimming removed 4 bases from V and 6 bases from J; junction bases left unmatched: 14. This CDR3 has 16 amino acids. Germline V gives CDR1 SGHKS, CDR2 YYEKEE (reference sequence).

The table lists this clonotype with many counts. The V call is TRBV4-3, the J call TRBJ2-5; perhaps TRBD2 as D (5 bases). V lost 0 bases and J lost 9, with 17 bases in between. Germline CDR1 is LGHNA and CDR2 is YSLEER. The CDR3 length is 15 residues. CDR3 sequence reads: CASSQEAAGPGAQYF. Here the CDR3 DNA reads TGCGCCAGCAGCCAAGAGGCAGCCGGGCCCGGGGCCCAGTACTTC.

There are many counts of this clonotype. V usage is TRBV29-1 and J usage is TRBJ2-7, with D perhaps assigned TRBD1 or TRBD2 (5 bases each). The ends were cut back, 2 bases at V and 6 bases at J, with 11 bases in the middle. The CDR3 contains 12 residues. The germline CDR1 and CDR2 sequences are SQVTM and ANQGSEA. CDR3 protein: CSVETGRGEQYF. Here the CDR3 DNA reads TGCAGCGTTGAAACAGGTCGGGGCGAGCAGTACTTC.

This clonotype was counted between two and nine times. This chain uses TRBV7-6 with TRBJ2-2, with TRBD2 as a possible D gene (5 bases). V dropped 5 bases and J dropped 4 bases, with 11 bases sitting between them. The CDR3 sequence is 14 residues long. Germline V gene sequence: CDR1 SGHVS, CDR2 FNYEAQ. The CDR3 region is CASSHDGGTGELFF. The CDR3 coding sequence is TGTGCCAGCAGCCACGATGGAGGCACCGGGGAGCTGTTTTTT.

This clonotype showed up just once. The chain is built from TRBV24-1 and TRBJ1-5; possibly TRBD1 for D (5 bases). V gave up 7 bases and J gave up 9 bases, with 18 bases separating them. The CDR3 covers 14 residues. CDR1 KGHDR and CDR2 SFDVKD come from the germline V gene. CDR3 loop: CATRPPGPGAPQHF. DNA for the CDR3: TGTGCCACCAGACCTCCGGGACCGGGAGCGCCCCAGCATTTT.

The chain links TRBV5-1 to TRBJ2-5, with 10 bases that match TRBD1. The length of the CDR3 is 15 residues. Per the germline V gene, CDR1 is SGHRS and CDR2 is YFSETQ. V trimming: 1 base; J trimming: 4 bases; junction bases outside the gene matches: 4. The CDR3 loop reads CASSLRTGGGETQYF. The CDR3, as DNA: TGCGCCAGCAGCTTGAGGACAGGGGGAGGAGAGACCCAGTACTTC.

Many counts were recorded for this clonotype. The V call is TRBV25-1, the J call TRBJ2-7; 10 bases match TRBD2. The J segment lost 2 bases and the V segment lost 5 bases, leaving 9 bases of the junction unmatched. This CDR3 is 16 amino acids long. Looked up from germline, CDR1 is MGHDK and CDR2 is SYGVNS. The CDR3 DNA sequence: TGTGCCAGCAGTACTCCCGGGACTAGCGTCACCTACGAGCAGTACTTC. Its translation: CASSTPGTSVTYEQYF.

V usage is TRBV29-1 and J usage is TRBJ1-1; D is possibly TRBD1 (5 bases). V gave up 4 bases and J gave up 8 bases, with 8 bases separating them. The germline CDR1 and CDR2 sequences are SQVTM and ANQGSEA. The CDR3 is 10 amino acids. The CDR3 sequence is CSVGGAEAFF. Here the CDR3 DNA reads TGCAGCGTTGGAGGGGCCGAAGCTTTCTTT.

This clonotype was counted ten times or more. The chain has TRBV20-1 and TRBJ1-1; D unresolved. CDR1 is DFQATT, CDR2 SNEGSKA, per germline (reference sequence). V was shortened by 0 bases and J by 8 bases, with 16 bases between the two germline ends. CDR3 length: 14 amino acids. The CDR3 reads CSARDSAVAGEAFF. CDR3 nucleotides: TGCAGTGCTAGAGATTCCGCGGTGGCAGGAGAAGCTTTCTTT.

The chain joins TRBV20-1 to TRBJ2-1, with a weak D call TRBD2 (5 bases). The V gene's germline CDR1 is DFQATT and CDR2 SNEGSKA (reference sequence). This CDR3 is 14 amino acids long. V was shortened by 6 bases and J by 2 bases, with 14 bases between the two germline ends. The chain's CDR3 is CSAQTLGTYNEQFF. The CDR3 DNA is TGCAGTGCCCAAACACTAGGCACCTACAATGAGCAGTTCTTC.

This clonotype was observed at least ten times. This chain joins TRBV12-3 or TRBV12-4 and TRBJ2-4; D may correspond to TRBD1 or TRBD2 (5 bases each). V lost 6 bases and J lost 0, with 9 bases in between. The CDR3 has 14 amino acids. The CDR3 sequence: CASSPGLAKNIQYF. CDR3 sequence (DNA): TGTGCCAGCAGCCCGGGGCTAGCCAAAAACATTCAGTACTTC.